The 18 T cell receptor beta chains presented below share a single source sample, sequenced in a study of shared clonotypes between healthy human individuals. Assay: immunoSEQ multiplex PCR; the TCRdb copy retains only in-frame clones and omits some. The data hold roughly 2,300,000 clones, with roughly 90% observed a single time. The sequenced sample was naive CD4+ T cells from PBMCs. Sample subset: CD45RA+ positively selected. The receptors originated from a man in his late teens or twenties in good health. Some clones in this sample may be carry-over from other donors' samples.

The DNA of the CDR3 is TGTGCCAGCAGCAGACGGACAGGGGGGAACACTGAAGCTTTCTTT. It specifies CASSRRTGGNTEAFF. The chain carries TRBV28 and TRBJ1-1; 10 positions agree with TRBD1. The CDR3 spans 15 residues. After removal of 6 bases from V and 1 base from J, the junction contained 5 bases not matched to a gene. Germline loops: CDR1 MDHEN, CDR2 SYDVKM.

This chain joins TRBV4-1 and TRBJ1-5, with a weak D call TRBD1 (5 bases). CDR1 and CDR2 from the germline V gene are MGHRA and YSYEKL. V lost 5 bases and J 3 bases, leaving 20 bases between the germline ends. This CDR3 contains 17 residues. For the CDR3, the DNA is TGCGCCAGCAGCGGAGCCCGCCTAGGGGTGGCCAATCAGCCCCAGCATTTT. Its translation is CASSGARLGVANQPQHF.

The chain employs TRBV30 and TRBJ2-2, with unresolved D. V lost 0 bases, J lost 7 bases, and 9 bases lay in between. CDR3 size: 13 residues. Germline V gives CDR1 GTSNPN, CDR2 SVGIG (reference sequence). This chain's CDR3 is CAWSVTALGELFF. CDR3 nucleotide sequence: TGTGCCTGGAGTGTAACAGCGCTCGGGGAGCTGTTTTTT. Based on the CDR3 plus reference TRBV30 and TRBJ2-2, the full variable domain is SQTIHQWPATLVQPVGSPLSLECTVEGTSNPNLYWYRQAAGRGLQLLFYSVGIGQISSEVPQNLSASRPQDRQFILSSKKLLLSDSGFYLCAWSVTALGELFFGEGSRLTVL.

DNA for the CDR3: TGCAGCGTTACCGGGACTATGAGGGCTGAAGCTTTCTTT. Its translation: CSVTGTMRAEAFF. The J gene is TRBJ1-1, the V gene TRBV29-1; TRBD1 might be the D (5 bases). Germline V CDR1 and CDR2: SQVTM, ANQGSEA. V shed 5 bases and J shed 6 bases, with 16 bases lying between them. The CDR3 runs 13 residues.

The chain combines TRBV7-9 with TRBJ2-6, with D perhaps TRBD1 or TRBD2 (5 bases each). This CDR3 has 19 amino acids. The ends were cut back, 5 bases at V and 0 bases at J, with 20 bases in the middle. CDR1 is SEHNR and CDR2 is FQNEAQ in the germline V gene (reference sequence). CDR3 sequence (DNA): TGTGCCAGCAGCAGATGGGGGACCCAGAGGGTCTCTGGGGCCAACGTCCTGACTTTC. Its translation: CASSRWGTQRVSGANVLTF.

This clone was seen only once. The chain has TRBV5-6 and TRBJ1-1; possible D gene TRBD1, 6 bases. Trimming took off 4 bases at V and 4 bases at J, with 17 bases between the two ends. Germline lookup yields CDR1 SGHDT and CDR2 YYEEEE. This CDR3 has 15 residues. CDR3 nucleotide sequence: TGTGCCAGCAGCGTACTACAGGGCCCGGGCACTGAAGCTTTCTTT. Its protein is CASSVLQGPGTEAFF. Looking up the rest from reference TRBV5-6 and TRBJ1-1 gives the full variable domain: DAGVTQSPTHLIKTRGQQVTLRCSPKSGHDTVSWYQQALGQGPQFIFQYYEEEERQRGNFPDRFSGHQFPNYSSELNVNALLLGDSALYLCASSVLQGPGTEAFFGQGTRLTVV.

This clone was seen a single time. CDR3 bases: TGTGCCAGTAGTATTGGACAGACGTTCTCAGATACGCAGTATTTT. It translates to CASSIGQTFSDTQYF. The V call is TRBV19, the J call TRBJ2-3, with D perhaps matching TRBD1 (6 bases). The CDR3 sequence is 15 residues long. The germline CDR1 and CDR2 sequences are LNHDA and SQIVND (reference sequence). V lost 3 bases and J lost 4, with 14 bases in between.

The rearrangement uses TRBV28 and TRBJ1-5; unclear D gene. This CDR3 is 17 amino acids long. Germline loops: CDR1 MDHEN, CDR2 SYDVKM. The V end was cut by 5 bases, the J end by 0 bases, with 17 bases between. The CDR3 DNA sequence: TGTGCCAGCAGTAAATGGTCCCCCCTTTATAGCAATCAGCCCCAGCATTTT. Protein: CASSKWSPLYSNQPQHF.

V is TRBV5-4 and J is TRBJ2-7; 13 bases match TRBD2. The CDR3 totals 17 residues. Trimming took 3 bases from V and 4 from J; bases not matched to a gene: 10. Germline CDR1 is SGHNT and CDR2 is YYREEE (reference sequence). CDR3 sequence (DNA): TGTGCCAGCAGCTCACTAGCGGGAGGGCCGGTGGGTTACGAGCAGTACTTC. The encoded protein is CASSSLAGGPVGYEQYF.

This chain uses TRBV28 with TRBJ1-5; perhaps TRBD1 as D (6 bases). Deletions cut 7 bases from V and 3 bases from J, with 13 bases between. Looked up from germline, CDR1 is MDHEN and CDR2 is SYDVKM. The CDR3 is made up of 14 amino acids. The chain's CDR3 is CASIKGGVNQPQHF. The CDR3, as DNA: TGTGCCAGCATAAAAGGGGGTGTCAATCAGCCCCAGCATTTT.

The chain joins TRBV29-1 to TRBJ2-5; D tentatively fits TRBD1 or TRBD2 (5 bases each). The ends were cut back, 7 bases at V and 2 bases at J, with 14 bases in the middle. The CDR3 totals 13 residues. Germline V gene data show CDR1 as SQVTM and CDR2 as ANQGSEA. The DNA for the CDR3 is TGCAGCGCCTCAGGGCGGGTTCAAGAGACCCAGTACTTC. This encodes CSASGRVQETQYF.

This clone was observed a handful of times. The chain is built from TRBV14 and TRBJ1-4; 9 bases line up with TRBD1. The CDR3 is 13 amino acids. The J segment lost 10 bases and the V segment lost 4 bases, leaving 4 bases of the junction unmatched. Germline V gene lookup returns CDR1 SGHDN and CDR2 FVKESK. CDR3 sequence: CASSPDRGVKLFF. The CDR3 DNA reads as TGTGCCAGCAGCCCGGACAGGGGCGTAAAACTGTTTTTT.

This sequence joins TRBV7-2 and TRBJ2-1, with 7 bases matching TRBD1. The CDR3 is 14 amino acids. The junction had 7 bases not matched to a gene; V was cut back by 5 bases and J by 6 bases. Germline V CDR1 and CDR2: SGHTA, FQGNSA. CDR3 amino acids: CASSAPGQSNEQFF. The CDR3 DNA sequence: TGTGCCAGCAGCGCACCGGGACAGAGCAATGAGCAGTTCTTC.

The chain carries TRBV9 and TRBJ1-2; 7 positions agree with TRBD1. The CDR3 covers 16 residues. Trimming at V came to 0 bases and at J to 2 bases, leaving 7 bases not matched to a gene. The germline gives CDR1 SGDLS, CDR2 YYNGEE. The CDR3 region has the DNA TGTGCCAGCAGCGTAGGTCACAGGGGTGCCAACTATGGCTACACCTTC. Residues: CASSVGHRGANYGYTF. The whole variable domain, filled in from reference TRBV9 and TRBJ1-2, reads DSGVTQTPKHLITATGQRVTLRCSPRSGDLSVYWYQQSLDQGLQFLIQYYNGEERAKGNILERFSAQQFPDLHSELNLSSLELGDSALYFCASSVGHRGANYGYTFGSGTRLTVV.

The chain couples TRBV27 to TRBJ2-7, with 10 bases that match TRBD2. V lost 5 bases to trimming and J lost 2 bases; unmatched junction nucleotides: 9. Per the germline V gene, CDR1 is MNHEY and CDR2 is SMNVEV (reference sequence). The CDR3 has 16 amino acids. The CDR3 loop is CASSRSSGSFPYEQYF. CDR3 DNA: TGTGCCAGCAGTAGATCTAGCGGGAGTTTCCCCTACGAGCAGTACTTC.

This clone was detected only a few times. This rearrangement joins TRBV10-3 to TRBJ2-7; TRBD1 aligns across 8 bases. The V and J ends lost 3 bases and 3 bases, in that order; junction bases with no gene match: 7. Per germline, CDR1 ENHRY and CDR2 SYGVKD. The CDR3 is made up of 15 amino acids. In nucleotides, the CDR3 is TGTGCCATCAGTGACCGGGACAGGAGTATCTACGAGCAGTACTTC. Protein sequence: CAISDRDRSIYEQYF.

A note on this clone: Other DNA sequences within the sample encode an identical CDR3. J is TRBJ2-7 and V is TRBV7-2; 7 bases line up with TRBD2. CDR1 and CDR2 from the germline V gene are SGHTA and FQGNSA. The trim removed 5 bases at V and 1 base at J, leaving 2 bases unmatched. This CDR3 has 13 residues. CDR3 sequence: CASSNGGSYEQYF. The CDR3 region has the DNA TGTGCCAGCAGCAACGGGGGGTCCTACGAGCAGTACTTC. Complete variable domain (other parts from reference TRBV7-2 and TRBJ2-7): GAGVSQSPSNKVTEKGKDVELRCDPISGHTALYWYRQSLGQGLEFLIYFQGNSAPDKSGLPSDRFSAERTGGSVSTLTIQRTQQEDSAVYLCASSNGGSYEQYFGPGTRLTVT.

On this clone itself: This specimen includes other DNA sequences encoding the same CDR3. The V gene is TRBV6-5, the J gene TRBJ1-2, with a possible D match to TRBD1 (5 bases). This CDR3 is built from 13 residues. V was clipped by 6 bases and J by 1 base, with 9 bases between them. Germline CDR1 MNHEY, CDR2 SVGAGI. CDR3 coding DNA: TGTGCCAGCAGCCCACAGGATAACTATGGCTACACCTTC. Protein sequence: CASSPQDNYGYTF.